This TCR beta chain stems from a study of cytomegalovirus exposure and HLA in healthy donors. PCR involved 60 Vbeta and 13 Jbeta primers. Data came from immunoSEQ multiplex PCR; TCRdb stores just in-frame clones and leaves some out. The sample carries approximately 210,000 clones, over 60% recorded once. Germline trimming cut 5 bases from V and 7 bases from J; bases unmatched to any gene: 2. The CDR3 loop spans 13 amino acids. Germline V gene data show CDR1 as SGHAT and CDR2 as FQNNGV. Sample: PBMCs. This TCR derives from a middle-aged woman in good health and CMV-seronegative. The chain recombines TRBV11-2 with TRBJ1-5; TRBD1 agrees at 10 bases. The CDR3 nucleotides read TGTGCCAGCAGCAGGGACAGGGGACAGCCCCAGCATTTT. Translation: CASSRDRGQPQHF. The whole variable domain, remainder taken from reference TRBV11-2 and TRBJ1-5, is EAGVAQSPRYKIIEKRQSVAFWCNPISGHATLYWYQQILGQGPKLLIQFQNNGVVDDSQLPKDRFSAERLKGVDSTLKIQPAKLEDSAVYLCASSRDRGQPQHFGDGTRLSIL.